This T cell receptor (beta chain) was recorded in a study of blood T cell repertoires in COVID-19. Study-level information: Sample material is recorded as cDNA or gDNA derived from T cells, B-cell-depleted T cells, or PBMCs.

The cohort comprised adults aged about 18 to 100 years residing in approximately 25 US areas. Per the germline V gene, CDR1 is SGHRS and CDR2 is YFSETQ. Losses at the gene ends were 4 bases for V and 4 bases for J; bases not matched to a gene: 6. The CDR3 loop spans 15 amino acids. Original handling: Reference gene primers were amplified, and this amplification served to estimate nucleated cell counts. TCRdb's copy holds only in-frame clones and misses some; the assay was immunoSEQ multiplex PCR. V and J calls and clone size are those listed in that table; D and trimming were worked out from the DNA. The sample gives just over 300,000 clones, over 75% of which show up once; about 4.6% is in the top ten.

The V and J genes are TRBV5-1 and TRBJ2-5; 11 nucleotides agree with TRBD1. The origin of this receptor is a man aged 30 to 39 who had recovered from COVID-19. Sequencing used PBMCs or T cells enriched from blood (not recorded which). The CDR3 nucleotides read TGCGCCAGCAGCACACGGACAGGGGGCGGAGAGACCCAGTACTTC. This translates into CASSTRTGGGETQYF. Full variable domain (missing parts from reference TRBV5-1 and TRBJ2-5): KAGVTQTPRYLIKTRGQQVTLSCSPISGHRSVSWYQQTPGQGLQFLFEYFSETQRNKGNFPGRFSGRQFSNSRSEMNVSTLELGDSALYLCASSTRTGGGETQYFGPGTRLLVL.